The 4 T cell receptor beta chains in this list originate from one sample, sequenced in a study of identical twins (TCRdb year 2016). Library preparation employed 5' RACE. Data came from an Illumina HiSeq 2000. TCRdb trimmed public reads at Q25 via fastp, called clones via MiXCR and kept in-frame beta chains. Merged by CDR3 protein, the rows form single entries marked with the most common genes and DNA. The sample table holds fewer than 800,000 distinct CDR3 sequences, of which just over 7% were seen once. Roughly 1.6% of the sample belongs to the ten largest clones. This same sample was also taken into another study, of yellow fever vaccine responses in identical twins.

The source material was PBMCs. The receptors were gathered from a woman under 30 in good health.

V gene TRBV12-3 or TRBV12-4 combines with J gene TRBJ1-5; 10 nucleotides agree with TRBD1. The CDR3 loop spans 14 amino acids. The J segment lost 9 bases and the V segment lost 6 bases, leaving 8 bases of the junction unmatched. CDR3 protein: CASSPDRGSWPQHF. CDR3 DNA: TGTGCCAGCAGCCCGGACAGGGGGAGTTGGCCCCAGCATTTT.

This clonotype was counted ten times or more. The V and J genes are TRBV3-1 and TRBJ1-1; D unclear. Germline V gene lookup returns CDR1 LGHDT and CDR2 YNNKEL (reference sequence). Trimming took off 1 base at V and 3 bases at J, with 18 bases between the two ends. This CDR3 is 17 amino acids long. The CDR3 nucleotides are TGTGCCAGCAGCCAAGCTTTGGCAGTAGTAAGGGACACTGAAGCTTTCTTT. The encoded protein is CASSQALAVVRDTEAFF.

In its sample, this clonotype was seen a few times. This CDR3 reads CASSRGHPSTDTQYF. CDR3 nucleotide sequence: TGCGCCAGCAGCCGGGGACACCCGAGCACAGATACGCAGTATTTT. The genes are TRBV4-1 and TRBJ2-3; D perhaps matches TRBD1 (6 bases). Germline assignment: CDR1 MGHRA and CDR2 YSYEKL. This CDR3 is 15 amino acids long. V was trimmed by 4 bases and J by 0 bases, leaving 11 bases between them.

This clonotype was found many times. The chain has TRBV2 and TRBJ2-1, with 8 bases fitting TRBD1. Looked up from germline, CDR1 is SNHLY and CDR2 is FYNNEI. J lost 6 bases, V lost 3 bases, and 7 bases had no gene match. This CDR3 comprises 15 residues. The CDR3 sequence: CASSEQGAGVNEQFF. Here the CDR3 DNA reads TGTGCCAGCAGTGAGCAGGGGGCAGGGGTCAATGAGCAGTTCTTC.